The source of this TCR beta chain is a study of shared clonotypes between healthy human individuals. Study context: Two women and a few men aged 18 to 49 made up the donors. Study conclusions and caveats: In this cohort, only blood was sampled, and tissue repertoires likely differ. Naive CD4 clonotype sharing across several donors was 4.5% to 6%.

Trimming removed 0 bases at V and 4 bases at J, with 15 bases between. The CDR3 contains 16 residues. The germline gives CDR1 PRHDT, CDR2 FYEKMQ (reference sequence). Selected positively for CCR7 and CD45RO-negative, naive CD8 cells excluded terminally differentiated effector memory CD45RA+ cells. Worth noting for this clone: The antigen is unknown.

Repertoires were generated with immunoSEQ multiplex PCR, while TCRdb's copy carries only in-frame clones and drops some. Among some 600,000 clones listed, approximately 96% were seen once. Specimen: naive CD8+ T cells sorted from blood. V is TRBV13 and J is TRBJ1-2; D possibly corresponds to TRBD1 (5 bases). The TCR was taken from a woman in her thirties in good health. The CDR3 sequence: CASSLGSGAPGYGYTF. CDR3 nucleotide sequence: TGTGCCAGCAGCTTAGGCTCTGGGGCGCCGGGCTATGGCTACACCTTC.